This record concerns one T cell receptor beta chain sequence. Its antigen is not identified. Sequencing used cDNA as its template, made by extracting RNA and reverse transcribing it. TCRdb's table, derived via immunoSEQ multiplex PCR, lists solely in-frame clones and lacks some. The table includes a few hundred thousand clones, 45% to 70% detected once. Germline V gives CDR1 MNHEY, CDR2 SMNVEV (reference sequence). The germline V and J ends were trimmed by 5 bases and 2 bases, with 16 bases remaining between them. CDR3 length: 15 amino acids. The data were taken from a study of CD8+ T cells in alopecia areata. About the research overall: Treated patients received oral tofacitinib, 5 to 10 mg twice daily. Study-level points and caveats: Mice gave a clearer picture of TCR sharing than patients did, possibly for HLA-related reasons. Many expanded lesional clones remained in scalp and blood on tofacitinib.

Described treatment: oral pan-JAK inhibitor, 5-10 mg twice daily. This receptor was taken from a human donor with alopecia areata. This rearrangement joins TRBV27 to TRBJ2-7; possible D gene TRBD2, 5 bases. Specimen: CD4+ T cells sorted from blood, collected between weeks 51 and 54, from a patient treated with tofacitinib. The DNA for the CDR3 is TGTGCCAGCAGTCGTCAAGCGGACGCCGCCTACGAGCAGTACTTC. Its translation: CASSRQADAAYEQYF.